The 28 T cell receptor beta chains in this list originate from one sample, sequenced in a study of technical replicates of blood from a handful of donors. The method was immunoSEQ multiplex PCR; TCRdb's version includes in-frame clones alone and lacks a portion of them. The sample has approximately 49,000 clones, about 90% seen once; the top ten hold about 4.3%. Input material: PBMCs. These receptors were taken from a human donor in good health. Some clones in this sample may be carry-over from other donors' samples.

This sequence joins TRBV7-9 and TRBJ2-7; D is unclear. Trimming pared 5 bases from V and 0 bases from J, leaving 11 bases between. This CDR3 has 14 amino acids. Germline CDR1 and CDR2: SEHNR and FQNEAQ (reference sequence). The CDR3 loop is CASSPPSLSYEQYF. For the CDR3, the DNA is TGTGCCAGCAGCCCACCCTCACTCTCCTACGAGCAGTACTTC.

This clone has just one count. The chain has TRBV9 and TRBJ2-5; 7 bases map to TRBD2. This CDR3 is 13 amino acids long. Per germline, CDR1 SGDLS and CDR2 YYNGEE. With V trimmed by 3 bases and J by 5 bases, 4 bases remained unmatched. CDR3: CASSGGGEETQYF. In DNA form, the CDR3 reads TGTGCCAGCAGCGGCGGGGGAGAGGAGACCCAGTACTTC.

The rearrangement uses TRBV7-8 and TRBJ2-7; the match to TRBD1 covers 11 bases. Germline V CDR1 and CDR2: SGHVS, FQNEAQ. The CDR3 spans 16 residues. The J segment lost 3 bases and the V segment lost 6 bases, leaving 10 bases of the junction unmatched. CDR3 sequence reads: CASSSRAGTGGYEQYF. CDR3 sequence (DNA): TGTGCCAGCAGTTCCAGGGCGGGGACAGGGGGCTACGAGCAGTACTTC. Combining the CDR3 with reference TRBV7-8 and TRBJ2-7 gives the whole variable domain GAGVSQSPRYKVAKRGQDVALRCDPISGHVSLFWYQQALGQGPEFLTYFQNEAQLDKSGLPSDRFFAERPEGSVSTLKIQRTQQEDSAVYLCASSSRAGTGGYEQYFGPGTRLTVT.

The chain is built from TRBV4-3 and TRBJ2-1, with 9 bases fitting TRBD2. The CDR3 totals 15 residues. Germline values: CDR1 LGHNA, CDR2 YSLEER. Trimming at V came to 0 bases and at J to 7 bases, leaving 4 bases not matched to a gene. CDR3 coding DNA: TGCGCCAGCAGCCAAGAAGGACTAGCGTGGAATGAGCAGTTCTTC. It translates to CASSQEGLAWNEQFF.

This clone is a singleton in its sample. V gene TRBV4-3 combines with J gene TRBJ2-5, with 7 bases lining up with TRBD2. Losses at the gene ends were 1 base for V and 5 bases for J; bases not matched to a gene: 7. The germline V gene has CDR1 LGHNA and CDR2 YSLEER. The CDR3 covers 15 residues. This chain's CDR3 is CASSQGRGVGETQYF. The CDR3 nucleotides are TGCGCCAGCAGCCAAGGACGGGGGGTAGGCGAGACCCAGTACTTC.

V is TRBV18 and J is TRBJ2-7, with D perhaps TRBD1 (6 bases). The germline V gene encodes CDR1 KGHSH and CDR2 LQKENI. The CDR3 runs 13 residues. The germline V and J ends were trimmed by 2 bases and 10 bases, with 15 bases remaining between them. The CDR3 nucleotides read TGTGCCAGCTCACCATCAGGGGCGGCAGTTCAGTACTTC. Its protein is CASSPSGAAVQYF.

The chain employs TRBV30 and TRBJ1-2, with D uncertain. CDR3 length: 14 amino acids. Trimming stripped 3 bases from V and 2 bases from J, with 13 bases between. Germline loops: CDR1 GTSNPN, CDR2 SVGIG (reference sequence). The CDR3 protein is CAWRGANHNYGYTF. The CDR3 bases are TGTGCCTGGAGGGGAGCGAACCACAACTATGGCTACACCTTC.

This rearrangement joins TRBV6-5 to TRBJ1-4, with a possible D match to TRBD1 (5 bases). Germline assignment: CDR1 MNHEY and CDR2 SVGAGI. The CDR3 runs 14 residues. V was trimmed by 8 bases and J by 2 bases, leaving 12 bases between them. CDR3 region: CASGQLGTNEKLFF. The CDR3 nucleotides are TGTGCCAGCGGACAATTGGGCACTAATGAAAAACTGTTTTTT.

CDR3 loop: CSVVGQAGREQYF. CDR3 in DNA: TGCAGCGTTGTCGGACAGGCAGGTAGGGAGCAGTACTTC. The V gene is TRBV29-1, the J gene TRBJ2-7; 7 bases agree with TRBD1. The ends lost 4 bases at V and 7 bases at J; junction bases unmatched: 10. Germline V gene sequence: CDR1 SQVTM, CDR2 ANQGSEA. The CDR3 has 13 residues.

The CDR3 spells CASTPLGQGELDTQYF. The CDR3 coding sequence is TGTGCCAGCACCCCATTGGGACAGGGGGAGTTAGATACGCAGTATTTT. The chain uses TRBV4-2 and TRBJ2-3, with 11 bases fitting TRBD1. The J segment lost 5 bases and the V segment lost 7 bases, leaving 11 bases of the junction unmatched. Germline lookup yields CDR1 LGHNA and CDR2 YNFKEQ. The CDR3 sequence is 16 residues long.

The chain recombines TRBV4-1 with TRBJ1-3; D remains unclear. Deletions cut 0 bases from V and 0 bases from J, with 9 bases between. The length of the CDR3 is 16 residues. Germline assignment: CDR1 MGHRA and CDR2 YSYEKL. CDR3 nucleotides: TGCGCCAGCAGCCAAGATATGGGGAGCTCTGGAAACACCATATATTTT. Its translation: CASSQDMGSSGNTIYF.

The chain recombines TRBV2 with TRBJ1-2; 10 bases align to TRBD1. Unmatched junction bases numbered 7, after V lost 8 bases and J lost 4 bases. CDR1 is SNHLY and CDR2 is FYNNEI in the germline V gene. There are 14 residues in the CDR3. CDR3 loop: CASEGTGVAYGYTF. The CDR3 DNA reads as TGTGCCAGCGAAGGGACAGGGGTCGCCTATGGCTACACCTTC.

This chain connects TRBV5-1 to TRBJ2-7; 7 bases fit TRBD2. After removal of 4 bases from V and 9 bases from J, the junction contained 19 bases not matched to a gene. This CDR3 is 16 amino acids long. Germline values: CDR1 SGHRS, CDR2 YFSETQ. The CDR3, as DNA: TGCGCCAGCAGCCAGAAAACCGGGACTATGATTACGGGGCAGTACTTC. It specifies CASSQKTGTMITGQYF. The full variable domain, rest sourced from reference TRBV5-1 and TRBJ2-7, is KAGVTQTPRYLIKTRGQQVTLSCSPISGHRSVSWYQQTPGQGLQFLFEYFSETQRNKGNFPGRFSGRQFSNSRSEMNVSTLELGDSALYLCASSQKTGTMITGQYFGPGTRLTVT.

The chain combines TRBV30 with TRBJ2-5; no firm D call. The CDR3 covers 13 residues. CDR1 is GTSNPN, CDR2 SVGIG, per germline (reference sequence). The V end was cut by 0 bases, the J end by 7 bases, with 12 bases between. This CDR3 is CAWSVEPAVTQYF. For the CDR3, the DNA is TGTGCCTGGAGTGTAGAACCCGCGGTGACCCAGTACTTC.

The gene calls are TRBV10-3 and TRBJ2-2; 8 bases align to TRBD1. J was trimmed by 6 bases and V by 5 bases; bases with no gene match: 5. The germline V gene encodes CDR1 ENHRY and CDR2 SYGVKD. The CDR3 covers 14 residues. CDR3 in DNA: TGTGCCATCAGTAAGGACAGGGCCCCCGGGGAGCTGTTTTTT. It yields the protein CAISKDRAPGELFF.

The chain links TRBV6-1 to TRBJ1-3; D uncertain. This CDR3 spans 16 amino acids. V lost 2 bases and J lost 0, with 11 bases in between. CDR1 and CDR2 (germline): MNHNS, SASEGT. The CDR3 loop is CASSESMGLSGNTIYF. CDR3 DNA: TGTGCCAGCAGTGAATCGATGGGCCTCTCTGGAAACACCATATATTTT.

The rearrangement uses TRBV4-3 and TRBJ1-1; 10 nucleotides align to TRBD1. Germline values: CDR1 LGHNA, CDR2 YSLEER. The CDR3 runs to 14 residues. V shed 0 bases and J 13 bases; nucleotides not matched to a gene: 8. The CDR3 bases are TGCGCCAGCAGCCAAGACCGGACAGGGGGAAGTGGTTTCTTT. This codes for CASSQDRTGGSGFF.

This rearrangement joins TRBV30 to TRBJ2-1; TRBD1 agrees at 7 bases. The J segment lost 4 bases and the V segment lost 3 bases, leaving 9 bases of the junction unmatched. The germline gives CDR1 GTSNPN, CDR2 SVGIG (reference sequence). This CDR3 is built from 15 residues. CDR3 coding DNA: TGTGCCTGGAGCCTTACAGGGGCCTTGTACAATGAGCAGTTCTTC. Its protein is CAWSLTGALYNEQFF.

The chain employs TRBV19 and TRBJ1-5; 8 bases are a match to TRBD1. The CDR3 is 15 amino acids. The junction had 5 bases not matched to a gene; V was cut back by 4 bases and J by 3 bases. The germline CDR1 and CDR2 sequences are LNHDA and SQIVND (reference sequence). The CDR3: CASSSSGGINQPQHF. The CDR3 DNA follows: TGTGCCAGTAGTAGTTCAGGGGGCATCAATCAGCCCCAGCATTTT. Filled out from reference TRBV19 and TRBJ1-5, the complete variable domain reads DGGITQSPKYLFRKEGQNVTLSCEQNLNHDAMYWYRQDPGQGLRLIYYSQIVNDFQKGDIAEGYSVSREKKESFPLTVTSAQKNPTAFYLCASSSSGGINQPQHFGDGTRLSIL.

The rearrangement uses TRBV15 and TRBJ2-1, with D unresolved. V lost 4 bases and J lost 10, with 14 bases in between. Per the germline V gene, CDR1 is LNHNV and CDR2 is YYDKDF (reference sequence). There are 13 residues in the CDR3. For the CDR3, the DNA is TGTGCCACCAGCAACAATCCAACAGTCGAGCAGTTCTTC. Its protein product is CATSNNPTVEQFF.

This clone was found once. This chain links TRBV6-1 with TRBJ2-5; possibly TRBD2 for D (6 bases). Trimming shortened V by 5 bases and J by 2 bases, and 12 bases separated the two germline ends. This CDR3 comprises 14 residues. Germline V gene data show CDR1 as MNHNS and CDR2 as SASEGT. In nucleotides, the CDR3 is TGTGCCAGCAGTATACGGGGGAGGCAAGAGACCCAGTACTTC. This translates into CASSIRGRQETQYF.

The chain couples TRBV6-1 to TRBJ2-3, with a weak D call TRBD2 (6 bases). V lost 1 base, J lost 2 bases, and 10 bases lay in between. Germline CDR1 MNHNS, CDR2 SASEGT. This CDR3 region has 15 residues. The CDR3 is CASSEGGDYTDTQYF. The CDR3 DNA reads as TGTGCCAGCAGTGAAGGGGGGGATTACACAGATACGCAGTATTTT.

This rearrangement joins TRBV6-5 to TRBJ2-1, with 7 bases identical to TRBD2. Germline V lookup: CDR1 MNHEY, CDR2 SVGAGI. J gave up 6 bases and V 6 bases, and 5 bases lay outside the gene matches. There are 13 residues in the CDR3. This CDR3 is CASSLGEGNEQFF. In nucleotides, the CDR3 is TGTGCCAGCAGCCTTGGGGAGGGCAATGAGCAGTTCTTC.

The CDR3 spells CASSILAGGPLYNEQFF. The CDR3 DNA follows: TGTGCCAGTAGTATCTTAGCGGGAGGTCCTCTTTACAATGAGCAGTTCTTC. This sequence joins TRBV19 and TRBJ2-1; 10 bases map to TRBD2. CDR3 size: 17 residues. J lost 4 bases, V lost 3 bases, and 9 bases had no gene match. In germline, CDR1 is LNHDA, CDR2 SQIVND (reference sequence).

The CDR3 loop reads CASSPLAGGFRETQYF. CDR3 DNA: TGTGCCAGCAGCCCTCTAGCGGGGGGCTTCCGGGAGACCCAGTACTTC. The V and J genes are TRBV5-6 and TRBJ2-5, with 11 nucleotides matching TRBD2. The CDR3 spans 16 residues. CDR1 and CDR2 (germline): SGHDT, YYEEEE. Trimming at V came to 4 bases and at J to 5 bases, leaving 10 bases not matched to a gene.

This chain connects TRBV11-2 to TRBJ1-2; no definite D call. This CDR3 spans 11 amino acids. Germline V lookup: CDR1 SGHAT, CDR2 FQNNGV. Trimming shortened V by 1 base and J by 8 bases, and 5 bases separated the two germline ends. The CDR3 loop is CASSLGQGYTF. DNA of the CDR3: TGTGCCAGCAGCTTAGGACAAGGCTACACCTTC.

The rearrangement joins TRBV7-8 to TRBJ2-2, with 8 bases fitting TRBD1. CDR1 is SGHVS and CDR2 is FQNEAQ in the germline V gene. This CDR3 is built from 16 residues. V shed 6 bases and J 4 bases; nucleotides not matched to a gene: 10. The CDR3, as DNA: TGTGCCAGCAGACCAAACTCAGGACAGGGCACCGGGGAGCTGTTTTTT. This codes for CASRPNSGQGTGELFF.

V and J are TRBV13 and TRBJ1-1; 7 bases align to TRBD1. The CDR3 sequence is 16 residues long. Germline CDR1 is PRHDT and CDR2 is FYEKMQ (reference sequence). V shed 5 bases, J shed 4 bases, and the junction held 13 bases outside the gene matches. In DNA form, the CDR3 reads TGTGCCAGCAGCCTGGGGACAGATGAACCCCTCACTGAAGCTTTCTTT. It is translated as CASSLGTDEPLTEAFF. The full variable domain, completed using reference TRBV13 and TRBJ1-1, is AAGVIQSPRHLIKEKRETATLKCYPIPRHDTVYWYQQGPGQDPQFLISFYEKMQSDKGSIPDRFSAQQFSDYHSELNMSSLELGDSALYFCASSLGTDEPLTEAFFGQGTRLTVV.